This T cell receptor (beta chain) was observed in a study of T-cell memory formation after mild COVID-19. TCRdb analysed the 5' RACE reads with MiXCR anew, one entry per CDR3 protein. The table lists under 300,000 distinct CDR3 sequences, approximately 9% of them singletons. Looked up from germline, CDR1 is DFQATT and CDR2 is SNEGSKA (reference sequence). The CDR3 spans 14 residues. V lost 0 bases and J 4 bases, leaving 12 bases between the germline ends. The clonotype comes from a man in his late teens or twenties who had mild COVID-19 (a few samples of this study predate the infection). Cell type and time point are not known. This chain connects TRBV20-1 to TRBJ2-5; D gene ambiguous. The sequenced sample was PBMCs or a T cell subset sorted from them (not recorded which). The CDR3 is CSARDRTGLETQYF. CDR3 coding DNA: TGCAGTGCTAGAGACCGGACCGGCCTAGAGACCCAGTACTTC.